Below, 10 T cell receptor beta chains from the same sample are listed, as sequenced in a study of T cells in Graves' hyperthyroidism and ophthalmopathy. RNA transcripts served as the template for amplifying TCR beta CDR3 regions. Using the HTBI primer set, a first-round RT-PCR was run on the TCR CDR3. MiXCR, applied by TCRdb to the multiplex PCR reads, yields one record per CDR3 protein. The table lists 650,000 to 850,000 distinct CDR3 sequences, roughly 20% of them singletons. Sequencing input: blood. These receptors were taken from a woman aged 45-60 years with Graves' hyperthyroidism that later progressed to Graves' ophthalmopathy.

There are a few counts of this clonotype. The chain has TRBV7-2 and TRBJ1-1, with a possible D match to TRBD1 (6 bases). The CDR3 spans 17 residues. The V and J ends lost 5 bases and 7 bases respectively, with 26 bases between them. CDR1 and CDR2 from the germline V gene are SGHTA and FQGNSA. The CDR3 nucleotides read TGTGCCAGCAGCACTAGGGGGGCTAACCAGGGCGGACGTGAAGCTTTCTTT. This codes for CASSTRGANQGGREAFF.

This clonotype was counted many times. This rearrangement joins TRBV20-1 to TRBJ2-5; D possibly corresponds to TRBD2 (6 bases). CDR3 size: 15 residues. Trimming removed 1 base from V and 1 base from J, with 13 bases in between. Germline V gene sequence: CDR1 DFQATT, CDR2 SNEGSKA (reference sequence). The CDR3 region is CSARAGTGVQETQYF. The CDR3, as DNA: TGCAGTGCTAGAGCCGGGACTGGAGTCCAAGAGACCCAGTACTTC.

The chain combines TRBV20-1 with TRBJ1-3, with a tentative D call TRBD1 (6 bases). The germline gives CDR1 DFQATT, CDR2 SNEGSKA (reference sequence). The CDR3 is made up of 15 amino acids. The V end lost 6 bases, the J end lost 4 bases, and 19 bases lay between the germline ends. The CDR3 here is CSATDYREAGNTIYF. The CDR3 region has the DNA TGCAGTGCAACCGATTACAGGGAAGCGGGAAACACCATATATTTT.

This clonotype was recorded a few times. The chain is built from TRBV13 and TRBJ2-7; D ambiguous. This CDR3 is 14 amino acids long. Germline loops: CDR1 PRHDT, CDR2 FYEKMQ (reference sequence). The ends were cut back, 5 bases at V and 1 base at J, with 12 bases in the middle. The DNA for the CDR3 is TGTGCCAGCAGCATCCACAGAGATTCCTACGAGCAGTACTTC. This translates into CASSIHRDSYEQYF.

This clonotype has a handful of counts. This sequence joins TRBV19 and TRBJ1-5; D is possibly TRBD1 (5 bases). Trimming stripped 3 bases from V and 2 bases from J, with 17 bases between. The CDR3 runs to 17 residues. Germline V CDR1 and CDR2: LNHDA, SQIVND (reference sequence). CDR3 sequence (DNA): TGTGCCAGTAGTATTTACGGGACTCTTGAGGGCAATCAGCCCCAGCATTTT. It codes for CASSIYGTLEGNQPQHF. Looking up the rest from reference TRBV19 and TRBJ1-5 gives the full variable domain: DGGITQSPKYLFRKEGQNVTLSCEQNLNHDAMYWYRQDPGQGLRLIYYSQIVNDFQKGDIAEGYSVSREKKESFPLTVTSAQKNPTAFYLCASSIYGTLEGNQPQHFGDGTRLSIL.

The chain joins TRBV6-2 or TRBV6-3 to TRBJ1-5; no clear D gene. Germline CDR1 reads MNHEY; CDR2 reads SVGEGT. This CDR3 has 14 residues. V lost 7 bases and J 0 bases, leaving 10 bases between the germline ends. The DNA for the CDR3 is TGTGCCAGCACTATCGAATTTAGCAATCAGCCCCAGCATTTT. This codes for CASTIEFSNQPQHF.

The chain uses TRBV6-1 and TRBJ1-6; maybe TRBD1 (6 bases). Germline assignment: CDR1 MNHNS and CDR2 SASEGT. Trimming stripped 6 bases from V and 0 bases from J, with 12 bases between. This CDR3 is 16 amino acids long. Written as DNA, the CDR3 is TGTGCCAGCAGACCTGACAGGAGCTCCTATAATTCACCCCTCCACTTT. Its protein is CASRPDRSSYNSPLHF.

This clonotype was seen a handful of times. The V and J genes are TRBV27 and TRBJ2-2; no clear D. The CDR3 contains 14 residues. Germline loops: CDR1 MNHEY, CDR2 SMNVEV (reference sequence). V was shortened by 7 bases and J by 5 bases, with 14 bases between the two germline ends. CDR3 amino acids: CASTPQVGTGELFF. The CDR3 nucleotides are TGTGCCAGCACTCCGCAGGTGGGGACCGGGGAGCTGTTTTTT.

This clonotype was detected ten times or more. The chain has TRBV11-3 and TRBJ2-2; D possibly uses TRBD1 or TRBD2 (5 bases each). V was pared by 4 bases and J by 6 bases, with 21 bases between. This CDR3 is built from 17 residues. Germline CDR1 and CDR2: SGHNT and YENEEA. The CDR3 nucleotides are TGTGCCAGCAGCTCGGACGGGGACCGAGGGGACGCCGGGGAGCTGTTTTTT. Its protein is CASSSDGDRGDAGELFF.

In this sample, this clonotype turned up many times. The chain has TRBV12-3 or TRBV12-4 and TRBJ1-6; possibly TRBD1 for D (6 bases). Trimming left V 5 bases short and J 6 bases short, with 14 bases between. The CDR3 runs to 15 residues. CDR3 protein: CASSPRDKINSPLHF. DNA for the CDR3: TGTGCCAGCAGTCCTCGGGACAAAATTAATTCACCCCTCCACTTT.